The present entry profiles one T cell receptor (beta chain) with its context. This receptor's antigen is unknown. It has no much larger one-base neighbor in the sample; base qualities were not kept. The sample belongs to a study of beta chain features in type 1 diabetes (dated by TCRdb to the late 2010s). About the full investigation: Mean age, gender distribution, total cell number and subset yield did not differ between patients and healthy donors. A total of around 110,000,000 sorted cells were examined across all samples, and RNA yield correlated strongly with the number of cells per subset. The study compared the TCRB repertoires of sorted circulating CD4+ T cell subsets in recently diagnosed type 1 diabetes patients with those in matched healthy donors. Regulatory and stem cell-like memory subsets were obtained from only 8 patients and roughly eight healthy donors, while naive and central memory subsets were obtained from all 28 donors.

The paper's findings and limits, for the study overall: Shorter templates might be favored by PCR, yet because patient and control samples were amplified and corrected together, any such skew would affect both groups equally. Because cDNA was sequenced instead of genomic DNA, highly expressing activated cells could be over-represented, though the groups showed no difference in activation or CD3 levels. The naive, central memory and regulatory TCRB repertoires appeared to resemble one another more closely among patients than among healthy donors. Only small numbers of individuals were included in the HLA sub-analyses, which left unresolved whether HLA type had any influence on TCRB rearrangement. In all four CD4+ subsets, TCRB CDR3 length was moderately but significantly shorter in type 1 diabetes patients. Fewer insertions and more nucleotide deletions at VDJ recombination sites were observed in patients with type 1 diabetes, implying thymic rearrangement abnormalities.

The entire isolated RNA was reverse transcribed using the High Capacity cDNA Reverse Transcription Kit, and thus expressed TCRB transcripts were sequenced. Deep immunoSEQ sequencing was performed on naive, central memory and regulatory T cell samples, with an average of around 3.4 million total reads per sample. Sorted cells were lysed in RLT buffer, and RNA was extracted using DNase-treated RNeasy Micro or Mini kits according to cell number. Each cell subset was processed on its own to prevent cross-contamination, while patient and healthy donor samples were processed together. The immunoSEQ multiplex PCR was used to amplify TCRB sequences from cDNA, yielding 87-bp fragments that span the CDR3 region. The amplicons were sequenced using the Illumina HiSeq platform. The original pipeline was this. Synthetic template baselines were used to correct PCR bias computationally, reads within Hamming distance 2 were collapsed together, and singletons that could not be merged were discarded. Reads were aligned to IMGT to assign V, D and J genes, CDR3 length, and insertions or deletions at six rearrangement sites. Within each subset, clonotype counts were normalized to sorted cell number, and only after that were true diversity and Gini coefficients computed with the tcR R package. The overlap coefficient, calculated on TCRB nucleotide sequences, was used to measure repertoire sharing. Out-of-frame TCRB sequences from naive cells were analyzed to stand in for the pre-selection repertoire. TCRdb carries this immuneACCESS record with in-frame sequences only. Its versions omit some clonotypes, under half of them owing to an unresolved V gene in the studies checked, with the rest unexplained. The D gene and trimming were derived from the DNA, and the V and J assignments and clone size from that table. The table for this sample lists hundreds of thousands of clones; around 15% of them were counted only once. The ten largest make up about 0.097% of the sample.

Each donor gave one peripheral blood draw, approximately 0.11 L on average, collected into heparinised tubes. A BD FACSAria II and a panel including CD45RO, CCR7, CD25, CD127, CD95 and CD27 were used to sort naive, central memory, regulatory and stem cell-like memory CD4+ T cells. All sorted populations exceeded 95% purity. PBMCs were isolated immediately by Lymphoprep density gradient centrifugation and stained directly without culture. To minimize batch effects, samples were stained and sorted in pairs, one healthy donor with one patient per experiment. Reading from cysteine to phenylalanine, the CDR3 counts 15 amino acids. CDR3 DNA is the only sequence kept; it has 45 bases, read in frame from the first base. The germline V gene (reference sequence) specifies SGHNT as CDR1 and YYREEE as CDR2. Relative to germline, V is 3 bases shorter and J is 2 bases shorter, with 15 bases between their ends.

The sequencing sample was made of naive CD4+ T cells from blood. The meaning of the sample's cell subset or site label: true naive CD4+ T cells. This sequence was found in a man aged 18-30 years in good health. The V gene is TRBV5-4 and the J gene is TRBJ2-7, with a tentative D gene TRBD1 over 6 matching bases. CDR3 loop: CASSSPGQSAYEQYF. The DNA sequence reads TGTGCCAGCAGCTCTCCGGGACAAAGCGCCTACGAGCAGTACTTC. With all but the CDR3 taken from the reference TRBV5-4 and TRBJ2-7 genes, the full variable domain is: ETGVTQSPTHLIKTRGQQVTLRCSSQSGHNTVSWYQQALGQGPQFIFQYYREEENGRGNFPPRFSGLQFPNYSSELNVNALELDDSALYLCASSSPGQSAYEQYFGPGTRLTVT.